These 13 T cell receptor beta chains were sequenced from one sample in a study of cytomegalovirus exposure and HLA in healthy donors. Primers included in the PCR were 60 Vbeta and 13 Jbeta primers. Here immunoSEQ multiplex PCR was the method, and the copy in TCRdb shows in-frame clones only, minus some. This sample's clone table lists fewer than 60,000 clones. Sequencing was carried out using PBMCs. The receptors were gathered from a woman aged 30 to 39 in good health and CMV-seropositive.

This sequence joins TRBV30 and TRBJ2-5, with 12 bases lining up with TRBD2. Germline V gene sequence: CDR1 GTSNPN, CDR2 SVGIG (reference sequence). The J segment lost 2 bases and the V segment lost 0 bases, leaving 1 base of the junction unmatched. The CDR3 runs to 15 residues. CDR3 in amino acids: CAWSVGLAGQETQYF. CDR3 nucleotide sequence: TGTGCCTGGAGTGTAGGACTAGCGGGGCAAGAGACCCAGTACTTC.

The chain couples TRBV7-9 to TRBJ1-1; a weak D match, TRBD1 (5 bases). The CDR3 consists of 16 residues. Looked up from germline, CDR1 is SEHNR and CDR2 is FQNEAQ (reference sequence). The V gene lost 3 bases and the J gene lost 1 base, with 15 bases spanning the gap. In DNA form, the CDR3 reads TGTGCCAGCAGCTTTTGGGGGGACGGGGCGAACACTGAAGCTTTCTTT. It translates to CASSFWGDGANTEAFF.

J is TRBJ2-2 and V is TRBV6-1; TRBD2 aligns across 7 bases. This CDR3 has 15 residues. V lost 5 bases, J lost 0 bases, and 3 bases stayed unmatched. CDR1 is MNHNS, CDR2 SASEGT, per germline. The CDR3 region has the DNA TGTGCCAGCAGTCAGAGCGGGACGAACACCGGGGAGCTGTTTTTT. Translated: CASSQSGTNTGELFF.

The gene calls are TRBV2 and TRBJ1-5, with 8 bases aligning to TRBD1. There are 14 residues in the CDR3. Germline lookup yields CDR1 SNHLY and CDR2 FYNNEI. With V trimmed by 6 bases and J by 6 bases, 7 bases remained unmatched. The CDR3 sequence is CASSAQGARQPQHF. CDR3 DNA: TGTGCCAGCAGCGCCCAGGGGGCGCGTCAGCCCCAGCATTTT.

The V call is TRBV9, the J call TRBJ1-3, with no clear D. This CDR3 is 15 amino acids long. The V and J ends lost 4 bases and 1 base respectively, with 12 bases between them. The germline gives CDR1 SGDLS, CDR2 YYNGEE. In DNA, the CDR3 is TGTGCCAGCAGCCAAACAACGAGGTCTGGAAACACCATATATTTT. This gives the protein CASSQTTRSGNTIYF. The full variable domain, completed using reference TRBV9 and TRBJ1-3, is DSGVTQTPKHLITATGQRVTLRCSPRSGDLSVYWYQQSLDQGLQFLIQYYNGEERAKGNILERFSAQQFPDLHSELNLSSLELGDSALYFCASSQTTRSGNTIYFGEGSWLTVV.

V and J are TRBV5-1 and TRBJ1-1, with a tentative D call TRBD1 (5 bases). Germline CDR1 is SGHRS and CDR2 is YFSETQ. The CDR3 covers 15 residues. V dropped 4 bases and J dropped 4 bases, with 17 bases sitting between them. The DNA of the CDR3 is TGCGCCAGCAGCGCGGTCGGAGGGGCCCGCACTGAAGCTTTCTTT. Its protein is CASSAVGGARTEAFF.

This rearrangement joins TRBV14 to TRBJ2-5; TRBD2 matches 7 bases. With V trimmed by 1 base and J by 5 bases, 4 bases remained unmatched. The CDR3 sequence is 14 residues long. CDR1 is SGHDN, CDR2 FVKESK, per germline. The CDR3 sequence: CASSQVGTKETQYF. Written as DNA, the CDR3 is TGTGCCAGCAGCCAAGTCGGGACTAAGGAGACCCAGTACTTC.

The chain has TRBV5-4 and TRBJ1-2; maybe TRBD1 (5 bases). V lost 2 bases, J lost 3 bases, and 8 bases lay in between. From germline, CDR1 is SGHNT and CDR2 YYREEE (reference sequence). The CDR3 contains 13 residues. CDR3 in amino acids: CASSLDRDYGYTF. CDR3 DNA sequence: TGTGCCAGCAGCTTAGACAGAGACTATGGCTACACCTTC.

The V and J genes are TRBV4-1 and TRBJ2-7, with D perhaps matching TRBD1 (6 bases). Between the trimmed V and J ends, which lost 3 bases and 6 bases, there was a span of 21 bases. CDR1 and CDR2 (germline): MGHRA, YSYEKL. The CDR3 is 16 amino acids. CDR3 residues: CASSHDAVGQSGEQYF. The CDR3 DNA sequence: TGCGCCAGCAGCCATGACGCCGTCGGACAGTCGGGCGAGCAGTACTTC.

The chain joins TRBV5-6 to TRBJ2-7; 10 bases agree with TRBD1. The CDR3 loop spans 17 amino acids. Germline assignment: CDR1 SGHDT and CDR2 YYEEEE. The junction had 13 bases not matched to a gene; V was cut back by 3 bases and J by 4 bases. In nucleotides, the CDR3 is TGTGCCAGCAGCTCAGATCGGGACAGGGGTTATATGTACGAGCAGTACTTC. This gives the protein CASSSDRDRGYMYEQYF.

This rearrangement joins TRBV5-1 to TRBJ1-2; tentatively, D is TRBD1 (5 bases). The CDR3 runs to 16 residues. Trimming left V 4 bases short and J 1 base short, with 17 bases between. CDR1 is SGHRS, CDR2 YFSETQ, per germline. CDR3 sequence (DNA): TGCGCCAGCAGCAACAACCCGGGGGGAGGTAACTATGGCTACACCTTC. Translation: CASSNNPGGGNYGYTF.

The chain links TRBV4-2 to TRBJ2-5, with D perhaps matching TRBD1 (5 bases). CDR3 length equals 17 residues. Germline loops: CDR1 LGHNA, CDR2 YNFKEQ. The V and J ends lost 1 base and 1 base respectively, with 16 bases between them. DNA of the CDR3: TGTGCCAGCAGCCAAGGATCCCCCAGGGCCCCCCAAGAGACCCAGTACTTC. This translates into CASSQGSPRAPQETQYF.

The rearrangement links TRBV11-3 to TRBJ1-1; D gene ambiguous. V lost 5 bases and J 1 base, leaving 8 bases between the germline ends. The CDR3 spans 13 residues. Per germline, CDR1 SGHNT and CDR2 YENEEA. In DNA form, the CDR3 reads TGTGCCAGCAGCGAAAGCCAGAACACTGAAGCTTTCTTT. Encoded protein: CASSESQNTEAFF.